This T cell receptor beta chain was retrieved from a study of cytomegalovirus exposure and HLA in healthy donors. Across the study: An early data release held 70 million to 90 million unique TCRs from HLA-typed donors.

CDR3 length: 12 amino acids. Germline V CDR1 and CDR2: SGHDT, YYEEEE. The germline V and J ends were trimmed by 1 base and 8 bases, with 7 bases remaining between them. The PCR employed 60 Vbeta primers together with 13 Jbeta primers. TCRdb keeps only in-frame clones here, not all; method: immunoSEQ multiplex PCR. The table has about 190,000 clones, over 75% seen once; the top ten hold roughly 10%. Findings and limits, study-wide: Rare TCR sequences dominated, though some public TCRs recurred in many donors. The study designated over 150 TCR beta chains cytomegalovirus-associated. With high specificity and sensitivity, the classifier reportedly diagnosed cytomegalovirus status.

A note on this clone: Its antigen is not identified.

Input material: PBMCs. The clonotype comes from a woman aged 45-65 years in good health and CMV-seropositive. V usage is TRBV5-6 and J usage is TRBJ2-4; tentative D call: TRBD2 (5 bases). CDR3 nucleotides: TGTGCCAGCAGCTTGAGGGAGTACATTCAGTACTTC. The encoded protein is CASSLREYIQYF.